Each of the 31 T cell receptor beta chains below was sequenced from the same sample in a study of blood T cell repertoires in COVID-19. Profiled with immunoSEQ multiplex PCR; TCRdb holds only in-frame clones, not every one. The sample lists approximately 440,000 clones; about 90% were seen once. The specimen was PBMCs or T cells enriched from blood (not recorded which). All receptors derive from a man younger than 35 who had recovered from COVID-19.

The chain recombines TRBV4-1 with TRBJ1-4, with 8 bases lining up with TRBD1. V was pared by 4 bases and J by 7 bases, with 5 bases of the junction left unmatched. Germline assignment: CDR1 MGHRA and CDR2 YSYEKL. This CDR3 spans 14 amino acids. The CDR3 loop reads CASSPGQVGEKLFF. The CDR3 region has the DNA TGCGCCAGCAGCCCGGGACAGGTGGGTGAAAAACTGTTTTTT.

The chain uses TRBV2 and TRBJ1-1; 8 bases align to TRBD1. Trimming took 6 bases from V and 6 from J; bases not matched to a gene: 9. The CDR3 sequence is 14 residues long. Germline V CDR1 and CDR2: SNHLY, FYNNEI. The CDR3 coding sequence is TGTGCCAGCAGCCGCCTTGCAGGGGGCTCTGAAGCTTTCTTT. Translated, it gives CASSRLAGGSEAFF.

The chain carries TRBV5-6 and TRBJ2-1; 9 bases align to TRBD2. The CDR3 is 13 amino acids. V trimming: 5 bases; J trimming: 12 bases; junction bases outside the gene matches: 9. The germline V gene encodes CDR1 SGHDT and CDR2 YYEEEE. Here the CDR3 reads CASSFSAGGPQFF. DNA of the CDR3: TGTGCCAGCAGTTTTTCAGCGGGAGGCCCGCAGTTCTTC.

V usage is TRBV5-6 and J usage is TRBJ1-1; D is unresolved. The V gene's germline CDR1 is SGHDT and CDR2 YYEEEE. Between the trimmed V and J ends, which lost 4 bases and 4 bases, there was a span of 14 bases. There are 14 residues in the CDR3. In DNA, the CDR3 is TGTGCCAGCAGCCCGAGGGTGTCGGGCACTGAAGCTTTCTTT. It is translated as CASSPRVSGTEAFF.

This clone was observed once. The genes are TRBV3-1 (or the pseudogene TRBV3-2) and TRBJ1-4; a possible D gene is TRBD1 (6 bases). Germline CDR1 LGHDT, CDR2 YNNKEL (reference sequence). CDR3 length equals 12 residues. The V gene lost 5 bases and the J gene lost 8 bases, with 9 bases spanning the gap. In nucleotides, the CDR3 is TGTGCCAGCAGCGGACAGTTAGAAAAACTGTTTTTT. As protein: CASSGQLEKLFF.

As concerns this clone: Other DNA sequences in the sample encode the same CDR3. The chain has TRBV2 and TRBJ2-1, with D maybe TRBD1 (6 bases). The germline CDR1 and CDR2 sequences are SNHLY and FYNNEI. CDR3 length: 13 residues. V was cut by 6 bases and J by 4 bases, with 10 bases left in between. The CDR3 DNA is TGTGCCAGCAGCAGTGACAGGTACAATGAGCAGTTCTTC. This translates into CASSSDRYNEQFF.

J is TRBJ1-5 and V is TRBV30; D remains unclear. The CDR3 length is 14 residues. Germline CDR1 is GTSNPN and CDR2 is SVGIG (reference sequence). V lost 1 base and J lost 3, with 10 bases in between. The CDR3 sequence: CAWSAGRDNQPQHF. CDR3 nucleotide sequence: TGTGCCTGGAGTGCTGGACGGGACAATCAGCCCCAGCATTTT.

This chain connects TRBV4-1 to TRBJ1-5; D perhaps matches TRBD1 (6 bases). Trimming removed 3 bases at V and 2 bases at J, with 11 bases between. CDR3 length equals 15 residues. The germline gives CDR1 MGHRA, CDR2 YSYEKL. CDR3 amino acids: CASSQATGRNQPQHF. The CDR3 DNA is TGCGCCAGCAGCCAGGCCACAGGGCGCAATCAGCCCCAGCATTTT.

The chain is built from TRBV27 and TRBJ1-1; TRBD1 matches at 7 bases. The CDR3 extends over 14 amino acids. V lost 2 bases to trimming and J lost 8 bases; unmatched junction nucleotides: 8. Germline loops: CDR1 MNHEY, CDR2 SMNVEV (reference sequence). For the CDR3, the DNA is TGTGCCAGCAGTTTAAACACCCCGACAGGGGAAGCTTTCTTT. Protein: CASSLNTPTGEAFF.

V is TRBV6-5 and J is TRBJ2-1; TRBD2 matches 10 bases. Germline V gives CDR1 MNHEY, CDR2 SVGAGI. V trimming: 7 bases; J trimming: 8 bases; junction bases outside the gene matches: 11. The CDR3 runs 15 residues. The CDR3 bases are TGTGCCAGCAAGGGGGGACTAGCGCTTTCGGATGAGCAGTTCTTC. It yields the protein CASKGGLALSDEQFF.

V and J are TRBV6-6 and TRBJ1-5; D remains unclear. Germline values: CDR1 MNHNY, CDR2 SVGAGI (reference sequence). The CDR3 has 15 residues. V was clipped by 2 bases and J by 0 bases, with 8 bases between them. CDR3: CASSYVGDSNQPQHF. The CDR3 DNA follows: TGTGCCAGCAGTTACGTGGGAGATAGCAATCAGCCCCAGCATTTT.

The chain uses TRBV5-4 and TRBJ2-7; TRBD1 aligns across 9 bases. Germline CDR1 SGHNT, CDR2 YYREEE (reference sequence). The CDR3 sequence is 15 residues long. J was trimmed by 5 bases and V by 4 bases; bases with no gene match: 10. The CDR3 bases are TGTGCCAGCAGCGCGACCGGGACAGGGTCCAACGAGCAGTACTTC. Residues: CASSATGTGSNEQYF.

The chain links TRBV27 to TRBJ1-3; TRBD1 matches 8 bases. CDR1 is MNHEY, CDR2 SMNVEV, per germline (reference sequence). The CDR3 covers 19 residues. The junction had 17 bases not matched to a gene; V was cut back by 6 bases and J by 1 base. The CDR3 protein is CASSPTPTGVYHSGNTIYF. DNA of the CDR3: TGTGCCAGCAGCCCCACTCCGACAGGGGTATATCATTCTGGAAACACCATATATTTT.

This rearrangement joins TRBV28 to TRBJ2-5; D may be TRBD2 (7 bases). CDR1 is MDHEN and CDR2 is SYDVKM in the germline V gene. The CDR3 loop spans 12 amino acids. V was trimmed by 7 bases and J by 5 bases, leaving 11 bases between them. The CDR3 loop is CASMGGPETQYF. The CDR3 DNA follows: TGTGCCAGCATGGGGGGGCCGGAGACCCAGTACTTC. Full variable domain (rest looked up from reference TRBV28 and TRBJ2-5): DVKVTQSSRYLVKRTGEKVFLECVQDMDHENMFWYRQDPGLGLRLIYFSYDVKMKEKGDIPEGYSVSREKKERFSLILESASTNQTSMYLCASMGGPETQYFGPGTRLLVL.

The chain links TRBV5-1 to TRBJ1-2; 9 nucleotides agree with TRBD1. The germline gives CDR1 SGHRS, CDR2 YFSETQ. V was pared by 5 bases and J by 8 bases, with 10 bases of the junction left unmatched. The CDR3 has 14 residues. CDR3 nucleotide sequence: TGCGCCAGCAGTTCCGGGGACAGGGTGGGAGGCTACACCTTC. It codes for CASSSGDRVGGYTF.

This chain connects TRBV5-1 to TRBJ2-3; D gene ambiguous. Per germline, CDR1 SGHRS and CDR2 YFSETQ. Trimming removed 0 bases at V and 6 bases at J, with 14 bases between. The CDR3 is made up of 15 amino acids. The DNA of the CDR3 is TGCGCCAGCAGCTTGGACAGTCCTCGTTTGGATACGCAGTATTTT. This codes for CASSLDSPRLDTQYF.

The rearrangement links TRBV13 to TRBJ1-1; 8 nucleotides match TRBD1. Germline CDR1 is PRHDT and CDR2 is FYEKMQ (reference sequence). The CDR3 is 15 amino acids. J lost 2 bases, V lost 5 bases, and 7 bases had no gene match. The CDR3 protein is CASSGQGTGNTEAFF. CDR3 bases: TGTGCCAGCAGCGGACAGGGTACAGGAAACACTGAAGCTTTCTTT.

In the case of this clone: Other nucleotide sequences in the sample specify the same CDR3. The gene calls are TRBV27 and TRBJ1-6, with D hard to call. CDR3 length equals 14 residues. V was shortened by 3 bases and J by 0 bases, with 3 bases between the two germline ends. Per germline, CDR1 MNHEY and CDR2 SMNVEV (reference sequence). Written as DNA, the CDR3 is TGTGCCAGCAGTTTCAGCTCCTATAATTCACCCCTCCACTTT. This sequence encodes CASSFSSYNSPLHF.

This clone showed up just once. DNA of the CDR3: TGTGCCAGCAGCGACCGAGCGGGAGGTGCCGAGCAGTACTTC. Translated: CASSDRAGGAEQYF. The chain carries TRBV9 and TRBJ2-7; 9 bases match TRBD2. Germline V gene lookup returns CDR1 SGDLS and CDR2 YYNGEE. Trimming at V came to 3 bases and at J to 6 bases, leaving 7 bases not matched to a gene. This CDR3 is built from 14 residues.

This chain's CDR3 is CASSHPGQSNTEAFF. The CDR3, as DNA: TGTGCCAGCAGTCATCCGGGACAGTCGAACACTGAAGCTTTCTTT. J is TRBJ1-1 and V is TRBV7-9; 7 bases align to TRBD1. V was pared by 6 bases and J by 1 base, with 8 bases of the junction left unmatched. Germline V CDR1 and CDR2: SEHNR, FQNEAQ (reference sequence). The CDR3 spans 15 residues.

J is TRBJ1-1 and V is TRBV6-5; 7 bases are a match to TRBD1. V gave up 8 bases and J gave up 8 bases; unmatched junction bases: 5. CDR1 and CDR2 (germline): MNHEY, SVGAGI. The CDR3 sequence is 11 residues long. The CDR3 region has the DNA TGTGCCAGCTCCCAGACAGGGGAAGCTTTCTTT. Its translation is CASSQTGEAFF.

This clone was seen once. This sequence joins TRBV9 and TRBJ2-2; no definite D call. CDR3 size: 17 residues. Germline values: CDR1 SGDLS, CDR2 YYNGEE. The ends were cut back, 0 bases at V and 5 bases at J, with 17 bases in the middle. CDR3 nucleotide sequence: TGTGCCAGCAGCGTAGCAGCTAGGTTTAAAAGGACCGGGGAGCTGTTTTTT. This encodes CASSVAARFKRTGELFF.

This clone was counted only a few times. The chain employs TRBV5-8 and TRBJ1-1; TRBD1 is a possible D gene (5 bases). V lost 0 bases and J 0 bases, leaving 9 bases between the germline ends. The germline V gene has CDR1 SGHTS and CDR2 YDEGEE. The length of the CDR3 is 15 residues. The CDR3 spells CASSLGQKLNTEAFF. The CDR3 DNA reads as TGTGCCAGCAGCTTGGGACAGAAGTTGAACACTGAAGCTTTCTTT.

CDR3 amino acids: CASSSFSGPTREKLFF. As DNA, the CDR3 is TGTGCCAGCAGCTCCTTTAGCGGACCCACTAGGGAAAAACTGTTTTTT. The chain carries TRBV5-4 and TRBJ1-4, with unresolved D. The CDR3 has 16 amino acids. V was pared by 3 bases and J by 8 bases, with 20 bases between. Germline loops: CDR1 SGHNT, CDR2 YYREEE (reference sequence).

This clone was seen only once. The V and J genes are TRBV28 and TRBJ2-7; the D is unclear. This CDR3 contains 14 residues. The V end was cut by 2 bases, the J end by 2 bases, with 10 bases between. CDR1 is MDHEN and CDR2 is SYDVKM in the germline V gene. The CDR3 coding sequence is TGTGCCAGCAGTTTAGAGGAGTTCCCCTACGAGCAGTACTTC. Its protein product is CASSLEEFPYEQYF.

V is TRBV19 and J is TRBJ1-5; TRBD1 matches 9 bases. V was clipped by 5 bases and J by 9 bases; unmatched bases: 11. The CDR3 runs to 15 residues. CDR1 and CDR2 from the germline V gene are LNHDA and SQIVND (reference sequence). CDR3 nucleotide sequence: TGTGCCAGTAGTTGGGGGGGACAGGGACTTGCGCCCCAGCATTTT. This codes for CASSWGGQGLAPQHF. The complete variable domain, with remaining parts taken from reference TRBV19 and TRBJ1-5, reads DGGITQSPKYLFRKEGQNVTLSCEQNLNHDAMYWYRQDPGQGLRLIYYSQIVNDFQKGDIAEGYSVSREKKESFPLTVTSAQKNPTAFYLCASSWGGQGLAPQHFGDGTRLSIL.

This sequence joins TRBV9 and TRBJ1-1; no definite D call. The V gene's germline CDR1 is SGDLS and CDR2 YYNGEE. Trimming stripped 4 bases from V and 5 bases from J, with 18 bases between. The CDR3 is 15 amino acids. The CDR3, as DNA: TGTGCCAGCAGCCCCCCGTCCGGGATTCGGACTGAAGCTTTCTTT. Its protein product is CASSPPSGIRTEAFF.

This clone was observed a handful of times. J is TRBJ2-5 and V is TRBV30; D is perhaps TRBD1 (6 bases). This CDR3 spans 14 amino acids. Germline V gives CDR1 GTSNPN, CDR2 SVGIG (reference sequence). Between the trimmed V and J ends, which lost 4 bases and 2 bases, there was a span of 14 bases. The chain's CDR3 is CAWTSDSAQETQYF. The CDR3 region has the DNA TGTGCCTGGACATCGGACAGTGCGCAAGAGACCCAGTACTTC. The full variable domain, rest sourced from reference TRBV30 and TRBJ2-5, is SQTIHQWPATLVQPVGSPLSLECTVEGTSNPNLYWYRQAAGRGLQLLFYSVGIGQISSEVPQNLSASRPQDRQFILSSKKLLLSDSGFYLCAWTSDSAQETQYFGPGTRLLVL.

The chain combines TRBV11-2 with TRBJ1-3, with D hard to call. Between the trimmed V and J ends, which lost 4 bases and 2 bases, there was a span of 9 bases. CDR3 length: 14 residues. CDR1 is SGHAT and CDR2 is FQNNGV in the germline V gene. Written as DNA, the CDR3 is TGTGCCAGCAGCTCGCGGGTGGCTGGAAACACCATATATTTT. It yields the protein CASSSRVAGNTIYF.

The genes are TRBV27 and TRBJ1-4, with TRBD1 matching over 7 bases. This CDR3 spans 15 amino acids. The germline V gene has CDR1 MNHEY and CDR2 SMNVEV (reference sequence). After removal of 7 bases from V and 4 bases from J, the junction contained 9 bases not matched to a gene. CDR3 DNA: TGTGCCAGCAAAATTCGAGGGGGCCATAATGAAAAACTGTTTTTT. Translated, it gives CASKIRGGHNEKLFF.

V gene TRBV14 combines with J gene TRBJ2-3; maybe TRBD1 (6 bases). Trimming stripped 2 bases from V and 2 bases from J, with 14 bases between. The CDR3 covers 16 residues. Per the germline V gene, CDR1 is SGHDN and CDR2 is FVKESK. The CDR3 bases are TGTGCCAGCAGCCAATTTCAGGGGATTATCACAGATACGCAGTATTTT. Translated: CASSQFQGIITDTQYF.